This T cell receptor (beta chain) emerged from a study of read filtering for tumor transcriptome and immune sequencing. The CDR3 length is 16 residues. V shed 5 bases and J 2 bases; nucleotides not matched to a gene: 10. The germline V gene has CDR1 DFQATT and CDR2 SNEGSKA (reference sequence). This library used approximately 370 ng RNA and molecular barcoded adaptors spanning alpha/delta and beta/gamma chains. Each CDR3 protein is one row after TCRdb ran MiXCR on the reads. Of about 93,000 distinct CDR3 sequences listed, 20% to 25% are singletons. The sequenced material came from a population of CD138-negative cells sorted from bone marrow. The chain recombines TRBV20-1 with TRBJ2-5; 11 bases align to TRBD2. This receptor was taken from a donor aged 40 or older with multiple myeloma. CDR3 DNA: TGCAGTGCTCCGGATCTAGCGGGGGGACGGCAAGAGACCCAGTACTTC. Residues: CSAPDLAGGRQETQYF.